Sequencing of this TCR beta chain was carried out in a study of lymphopenia after photon versus proton radiotherapy. On this clone: The antigen is undetermined.

Generated by immunoSEQ multiplex PCR, the TCRdb table keeps only in-frame clones and is missing some. The sample holds about 30,000 clones, approximately 87% seen once. Whole-study results and caveats: Better survival with proton therapy was suggested as possible, not demonstrated.

CDR3 length: 13 residues. Germline CDR1 reads SNHLY; CDR2 reads FYNNEI. The ends were cut back, 4 bases at V and 14 bases at J, with 15 bases in the middle. Source: peripheral blood, taken from a patient treated with proton-based radiotherapy. This clonotype originated in a woman aged 55-70 years with cholangiocarcinoma. Some clones in this sample may be carry-over from other donors' samples. This rearrangement joins TRBV2 to TRBJ1-6, with unresolved D. Written as DNA, the CDR3 is TGTGCCAGCAGTGTTCTTTCGGGCCGGTCCCTCCACTTT. It is translated as CASSVLSGRSLHF.